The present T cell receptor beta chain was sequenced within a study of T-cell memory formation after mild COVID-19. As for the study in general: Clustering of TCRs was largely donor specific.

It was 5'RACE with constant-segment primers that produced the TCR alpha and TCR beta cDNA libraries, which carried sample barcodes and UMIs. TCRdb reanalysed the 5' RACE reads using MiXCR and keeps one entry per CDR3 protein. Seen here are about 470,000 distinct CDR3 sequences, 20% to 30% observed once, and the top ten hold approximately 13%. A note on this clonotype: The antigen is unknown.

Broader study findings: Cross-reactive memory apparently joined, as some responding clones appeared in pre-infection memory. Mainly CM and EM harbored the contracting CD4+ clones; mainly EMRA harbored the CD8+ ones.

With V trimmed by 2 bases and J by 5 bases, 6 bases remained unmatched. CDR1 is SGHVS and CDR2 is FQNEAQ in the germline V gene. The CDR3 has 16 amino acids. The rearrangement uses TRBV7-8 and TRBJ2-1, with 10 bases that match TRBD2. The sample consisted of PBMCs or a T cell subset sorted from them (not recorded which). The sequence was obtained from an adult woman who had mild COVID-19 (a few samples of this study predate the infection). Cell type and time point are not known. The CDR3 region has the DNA TGTGCCAGCAGCTTATGGCGGACTAGCGGTAACAATGAGCAGTTCTTC. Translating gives CASSLWRTSGNNEQFF.